The 20 T cell receptor beta chains below all came from one sample that was sequenced in a study of blood T cells in healthy people across ages. A second PCR, run for roughly 7 to 12 cycles, used a sample-barcoded 5' primer plus a J-beta primer mix. TCRdb reprocessed the 5' RACE reads with MiXCR, giving one entry per CDR3 protein. This table holds under 800,000 distinct CDR3 sequences, under 25% found once. The sample consisted of blood. Source of these receptors: a man between 65 and 79 years old in good health.

This rearrangement joins TRBV7-9 to TRBJ2-3; perhaps TRBD1 as D (6 bases). The V end was cut by 5 bases, the J end by 2 bases, with 14 bases between. This CDR3 region has 15 residues. In germline, CDR1 is SEHNR, CDR2 FQNEAQ (reference sequence). For the CDR3, the DNA is TGTGCCAGCAGCCGGGGACAAAAAAACACAGATACGCAGTATTTT. It encodes CASSRGQKNTDTQYF.

This clonotype was counted only a few times. The chain combines TRBV12-3 or TRBV12-4 with TRBJ2-5; the D gene could be TRBD1 or TRBD2 (5 bases each). There are 13 residues in the CDR3. V lost 7 bases and J lost 7, with 16 bases in between. CDR3 protein: CASTLSSGRTQYF. CDR3 coding DNA: TGTGCCAGCACCCTGTCTTCGGGGCGGACCCAGTACTTC.

In its sample, this clonotype was seen a few times. The chain carries TRBV7-9 and TRBJ2-5; D is possibly TRBD2 (5 bases). Germline V gene data show CDR1 as SEHNR and CDR2 as FQNEAQ (reference sequence). Trimming removed 4 bases from V and 9 bases from J, with 24 bases in between. The CDR3 totals 16 residues. The CDR3 DNA is TGTGCCAGCAGCTCCTCCATGGGAATAACCCTCGGGGCCCAGTACTTC. Translated: CASSSSMGITLGAQYF.

This clonotype has just a few counts. The chain employs TRBV20-1 and TRBJ2-2; 10 bases are a match to TRBD1. The CDR3 runs 17 residues. Germline V gene sequence: CDR1 DFQATT, CDR2 SNEGSKA (reference sequence). The J segment lost 2 bases and the V segment lost 0 bases, leaving 6 bases of the junction unmatched. DNA for the CDR3: TGCAGTGCTAGAGATCGTCGGACAGGGGGAAACACCGGGGAGCTGTTTTTT. Its translation: CSARDRRTGGNTGELFF.

This clonotype was detected a few times. This chain uses TRBV12-3 or TRBV12-4 with TRBJ2-7, with D perhaps matching TRBD1 (6 bases). This CDR3 spans 13 amino acids. V was trimmed by 6 bases and J by 1 base, leaving 10 bases between them. This chain's CDR3 is CASREQGSYEQYF. CDR3 coding DNA: TGTGCCAGCAGAGAACAGGGTTCCTACGAGCAGTACTTC.

This clonotype was detected a few times. V and J are TRBV20-1 and TRBJ2-6; no definite D call. V shed 5 bases and J shed 0 bases, with 8 bases lying between them. The CDR3 has 14 amino acids. Germline V gives CDR1 DFQATT, CDR2 SNEGSKA (reference sequence). The CDR3 DNA follows: TGCAGTGCTCGGCAAGACTCTGGGGCCAACGTCCTGACTTTC. Translating it yields CSARQDSGANVLTF.

This rearrangement joins TRBV5-6 to TRBJ2-6; no reliable D call. The CDR3 totals 15 residues. Trimming took 4 bases from V and 4 from J, leaving 12 bases between them. The germline V gene encodes CDR1 SGHDT and CDR2 YYEEEE. The CDR3 is CASSPPKAGANVLTF. CDR3 in DNA: TGTGCCAGCAGCCCACCGAAGGCCGGGGCCAACGTCCTGACTTTC.

This rearrangement joins TRBV15 to TRBJ2-6, with no clear D. From germline, CDR1 is LNHNV and CDR2 YYDKDF (reference sequence). The V end lost 0 bases, the J end lost 0 bases, and 6 bases lay between the germline ends. This CDR3 is 16 amino acids long. As DNA, the CDR3 is TGTGCCACCAGCAGAGAAAGCCACTCTGGGGCCAACGTCCTGACTTTC. Protein: CATSRESHSGANVLTF.

This clonotype has more than one count but fewer than ten. The chain employs TRBV29-1 and TRBJ2-3; 9 nucleotides align to TRBD1. V gave up 0 bases and J gave up 7 bases; unmatched junction bases: 5. The germline gives CDR1 SQVTM, CDR2 ANQGSEA. The CDR3 runs to 14 residues. DNA for the CDR3: TGCAGCGTTGAAGAGGGGACAGGGAGAAATACGCAGTATTTT. Translating it yields CSVEEGTGRNTQYF.

In its sample, this clonotype was seen a few times. The CDR3 region is CASSPPTLSSYNSPLHF. The CDR3 region has the DNA TGTGCCAGCAGCCCCCCCACCCTAAGCTCCTATAATTCACCCCTCCACTTT. V is TRBV28 and J is TRBJ1-6; D remains ambiguous. Trimming pared 6 bases from V and 0 bases from J, leaving 15 bases between. CDR3 length: 17 residues. From germline, CDR1 is MDHEN and CDR2 SYDVKM. Variable domain in full (rest from reference TRBV28 and TRBJ1-6): DVKVTQSSRYLVKRTGEKVFLECVQDMDHENMFWYRQDPGLGLRLIYFSYDVKMKEKGDIPEGYSVSREKKERFSLILESASTNQTSMYLCASSPPTLSSYNSPLHFGNGTRLTVT.

The chain is built from TRBV12-3 or TRBV12-4 and TRBJ2-2, with unresolved D. V was clipped by 6 bases and J by 7 bases, with 6 bases between them. The CDR3 is 11 residues long. The chain's CDR3 is CASSWGGELFF. The DNA of the CDR3 is TGTGCCAGCAGCTGGGGCGGGGAGCTGTTTTTT.

This rearrangement joins TRBV10-3 to TRBJ2-7; TRBD2 might be the D (5 bases). CDR1 ENHRY and CDR2 SYGVKD come from the germline V gene. The CDR3 is 12 residues long. Trimming removed 3 bases from V and 6 bases from J, with 9 bases in between. This chain's CDR3 is CAISDGVGEQYF. Here the CDR3 DNA reads TGTGCCATCAGTGACGGGGTGGGCGAGCAGTACTTC.

A few counts support this clonotype. The chain carries TRBV3-1 and TRBJ2-5; D remains ambiguous. Germline V gene data show CDR1 as LGHDT and CDR2 as YNNKEL (reference sequence). The V and J ends lost 0 bases and 3 bases respectively, with 20 bases between them. The CDR3 length is 18 residues. DNA for the CDR3: TGTGCCAGCAGCCAAGAGCCCTCCTCTGGTGGAGTCGAAGAGACCCAGTACTTC. This encodes CASSQEPSSGGVEETQYF.

Remarks on this clonotype: This CDR3 fails to terminate in the conserved phenylalanine or tryptophan, so it likely reflects a read error. The V gene is TRBV15, the J gene TRBJ2-4; 11 bases align to TRBD2. Germline lookup yields CDR1 LNHNV and CDR2 YYDKDF (reference sequence). The CDR3 contains 22 residues. V lost 1 base and J lost 0; bases outside the gene matches: 17. Here the CDR3 DNA reads TGTGCCACCAGCAGAGCTGGGGCTAGCGGGAGGTCCTCCTTCCTAGCCAAAAACATTCAGTACCTC. Translated: CATSRAGASGRSSFLAKNIQYL.

In this sample, this clonotype turned up a few times. The chain carries TRBV7-2 and TRBJ2-3, with D perhaps matching TRBD1 or TRBD2 (5 bases each). Trimming cost V 2 bases and J 1 base, with 13 bases left between them. The CDR3 covers 16 residues. Germline V gene lookup returns CDR1 SGHTA and CDR2 FQGNSA. DNA of the CDR3: TGTGCCAGCAGCTTATCGGGGTGGGGCCGCACAGATACGCAGTATTTT. Translating it yields CASSLSGWGRTDTQYF.

This chain connects TRBV7-8 to TRBJ2-2; D uncertain. Between the trimmed V and J ends, which lost 7 bases and 2 bases, there was a span of 5 bases. The CDR3 runs to 12 residues. Germline V gene data show CDR1 as SGHVS and CDR2 as FQNEAQ. CDR3: CASTVNTGELFF. The CDR3 region has the DNA TGTGCCAGCACTGTAAACACCGGGGAGCTGTTTTTT.

The J gene is TRBJ2-1, the V gene TRBV7-9, with 9 bases that match TRBD2. Germline trimming cut 5 bases from V and 2 bases from J; bases unmatched to any gene: 4. Germline V lookup: CDR1 SEHNR, CDR2 FQNEAQ (reference sequence). CDR3 size: 15 residues. The CDR3 region is CASSRLAAPYNEQFF. The CDR3 DNA reads as TGTGCCAGCAGCCGACTAGCGGCTCCCTACAATGAGCAGTTCTTC. Full variable domain (outside the CDR3, taken from reference TRBV7-9 and TRBJ2-1): DTGVSQNPRHKITKRGQNVTFRCDPISEHNRLYWYRQTLGQGPEFLTYFQNEAQLEKSRLLSDRFSAERPKGSFSTLEIQRTEQGDSAMYLCASSRLAAPYNEQFFGPGTRLTVL.

Regarding this clonotype: This clone may be a read error of a much larger clone one base away. The genes are TRBV13 and TRBJ1-3; D gene ambiguous. CDR3 length: 14 amino acids. Germline V gives CDR1 PRHDT, CDR2 FYEKMQ (reference sequence). V was trimmed by 2 bases and J by 2 bases, leaving 7 bases between them. The CDR3 protein is CASSLYEAGNTIYF. CDR3 DNA: TGTGCCAGCAGCTTATACGAAGCTGGAAACACCATATATTTT.

This clonotype was observed a few times. Sequence at one end of the junction differs from germline and may be a read error. This chain links TRBV12-3 or TRBV12-4 with TRBJ1-4; D is uncertain. This CDR3 region has 15 residues. The CDR3, as DNA: TGTGCCGGCAGTTTAGGTCTGGCAACTAATGAAAAACTGTTTTTT. This translates into CAGSLGLATNEKLFF.

V is TRBV11-2 and J is TRBJ2-1; possibly TRBD2 for D (5 bases). This CDR3 has 16 amino acids. Trimming took 1 base from V and 2 from J, leaving 12 bases between them. Germline CDR1 and CDR2: SGHAT and FQNNGV. CDR3 protein: CASSLVEGKPYNEQFF. CDR3 DNA sequence: TGTGCCAGCAGCTTAGTTGAGGGAAAGCCCTACAATGAGCAGTTCTTC.